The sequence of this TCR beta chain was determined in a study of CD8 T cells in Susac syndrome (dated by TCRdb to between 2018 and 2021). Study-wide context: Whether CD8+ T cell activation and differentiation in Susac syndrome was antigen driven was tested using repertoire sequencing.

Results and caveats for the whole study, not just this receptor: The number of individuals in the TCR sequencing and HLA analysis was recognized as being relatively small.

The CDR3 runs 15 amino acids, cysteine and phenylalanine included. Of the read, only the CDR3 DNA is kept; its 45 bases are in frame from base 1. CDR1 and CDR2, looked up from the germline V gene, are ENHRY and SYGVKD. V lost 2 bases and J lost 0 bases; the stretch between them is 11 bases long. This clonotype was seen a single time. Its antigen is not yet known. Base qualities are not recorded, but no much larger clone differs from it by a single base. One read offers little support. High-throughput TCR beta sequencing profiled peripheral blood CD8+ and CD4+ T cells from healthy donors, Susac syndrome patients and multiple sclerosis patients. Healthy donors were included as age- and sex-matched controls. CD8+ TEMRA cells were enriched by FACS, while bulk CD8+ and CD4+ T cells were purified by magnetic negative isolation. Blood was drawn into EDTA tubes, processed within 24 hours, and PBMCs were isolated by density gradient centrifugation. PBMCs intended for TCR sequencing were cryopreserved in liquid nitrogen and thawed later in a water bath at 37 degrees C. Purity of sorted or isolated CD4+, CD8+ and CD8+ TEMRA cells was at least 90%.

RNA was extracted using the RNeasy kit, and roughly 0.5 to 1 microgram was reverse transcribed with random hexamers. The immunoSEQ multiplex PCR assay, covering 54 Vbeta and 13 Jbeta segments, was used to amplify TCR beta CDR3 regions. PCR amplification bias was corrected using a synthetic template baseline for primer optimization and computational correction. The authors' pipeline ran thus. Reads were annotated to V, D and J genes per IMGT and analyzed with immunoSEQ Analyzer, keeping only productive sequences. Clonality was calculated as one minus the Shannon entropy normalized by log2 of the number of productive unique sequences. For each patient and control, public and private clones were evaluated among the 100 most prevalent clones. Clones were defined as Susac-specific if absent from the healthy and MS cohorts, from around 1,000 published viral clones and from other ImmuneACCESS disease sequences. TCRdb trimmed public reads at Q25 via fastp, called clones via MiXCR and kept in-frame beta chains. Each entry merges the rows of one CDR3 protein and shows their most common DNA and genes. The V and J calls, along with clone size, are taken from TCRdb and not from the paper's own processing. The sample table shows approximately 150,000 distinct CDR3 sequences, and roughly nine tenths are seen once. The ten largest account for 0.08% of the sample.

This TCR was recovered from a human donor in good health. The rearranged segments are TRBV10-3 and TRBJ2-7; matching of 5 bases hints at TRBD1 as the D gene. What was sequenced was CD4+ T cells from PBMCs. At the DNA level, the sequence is TGTGCCATCAGTGAGAGGGGCGGAAGCTCCTACGAGCAGTACTTC. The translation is CAISERGGSSYEQYF.